This passage covers 28 T cell receptor beta chains from one sample sequenced in a study of blood T cell repertoires in COVID-19. Using immunoSEQ multiplex PCR, the repertoire was profiled, and TCRdb retains in-frame clones only, with some absent. The sample shows over 85,000 clones, around 74% of them seen only once. The specimen was peripheral blood. The receptors here all came from a woman aged 60-70 years with acute or convalescent COVID-19.

The rearrangement uses TRBV2 and TRBJ1-5, with 7 bases aligning to TRBD1. There are 14 residues in the CDR3. CDR1 is SNHLY and CDR2 is FYNNEI in the germline V gene. V was clipped by 8 bases and J by 4 bases; unmatched bases: 8. DNA of the CDR3: TGTGCCAGCCATAATGAACAGGGGAATCAGCCCCAGCATTTT. Protein: CASHNEQGNQPQHF.

In this sample, this clone turned up a few times. J is TRBJ2-1 and V is TRBV7-2; D perhaps matches TRBD1 (6 bases). The CDR3 loop spans 14 amino acids. V dropped 5 bases and J dropped 10 bases, with 18 bases sitting between them. The germline CDR1 and CDR2 sequences are SGHTA and FQGNSA. Written as DNA, the CDR3 is TGTGCCAGCAGCCCACCCAGACAGGCAACCGAGCAGTTCTTC. Protein sequence: CASSPPRQATEQFF.

The chain links TRBV19 to TRBJ1-1; TRBD1 matches at 7 bases. This CDR3 is 16 amino acids long. Germline V gives CDR1 LNHDA, CDR2 SQIVND (reference sequence). The J segment lost 1 base and the V segment lost 4 bases, leaving 9 bases of the junction unmatched. As DNA, the CDR3 is TGTGCCAGTAGTAACAGGGGAGGTGGACGGAACACTGAAGCTTTCTTT. As protein: CASSNRGGGRNTEAFF.

The chain carries TRBV19 and TRBJ2-7, with 7 positions matching TRBD2. Trimming cost V 5 bases and J 7 bases; bases outside gene matches: 11. Looked up from germline, CDR1 is LNHDA and CDR2 is SQIVND (reference sequence). This CDR3 spans 14 amino acids. The DNA of the CDR3 is TGTGCCAGTAGTCGGGACCGAACAGCGGGGGAGCAGTACTTC. Protein product: CASSRDRTAGEQYF. The complete variable domain, with remaining parts taken from reference TRBV19 and TRBJ2-7, reads DGGITQSPKYLFRKEGQNVTLSCEQNLNHDAMYWYRQDPGQGLRLIYYSQIVNDFQKGDIAEGYSVSREKKESFPLTVTSAQKNPTAFYLCASSRDRTAGEQYFGPGTRLTVT.

The genes are TRBV6-5 and TRBJ2-1; maybe TRBD2 (5 bases). This CDR3 has 15 residues. V was trimmed by 10 bases and J by 0 bases, leaving 16 bases between them. Germline V gives CDR1 MNHEY, CDR2 SVGAGI. CDR3 amino acids: CATGSPSSSYNEQFF. The CDR3 nucleotides read TGTGCCACTGGGAGTCCGAGCAGCTCCTACAATGAGCAGTTCTTC.

The chain is built from TRBV11-3 and TRBJ2-2; D is undetermined. The CDR3 contains 15 residues. The V end was cut by 2 bases, the J end by 4 bases, with 11 bases between. The germline gives CDR1 SGHNT, CDR2 YENEEA. CDR3 residues: CASSLSGGTTGELFF. The CDR3 DNA is TGTGCCAGCAGCTTAAGTGGCGGCACCACCGGGGAGCTGTTTTTT. Full variable domain (missing parts from reference TRBV11-3 and TRBJ2-2): EAGVVQSPRYKIIEKKQPVAFWCNPISGHNTLYWYLQNLGQGPELLIRYENEEAVDDSQLPKDRFSAERLKGVDSTLKIQPAELGDSAVYLCASSLSGGTTGELFFGEGSRLTVL.

The CDR3 here is CASSLRPTGTGDSPLHF. Here the CDR3 DNA reads TGTGCCAGCAGTTTACGCCCGACAGGGACGGGCGATTCACCCCTCCACTTT. This chain links TRBV27 with TRBJ1-6; 7 bases map to TRBD1. The CDR3 runs to 17 residues. Germline CDR1 MNHEY, CDR2 SMNVEV (reference sequence). V was pared by 2 bases and J by 8 bases, with 12 bases of the junction left unmatched.

The chain employs TRBV5-1 and TRBJ1-2, with TRBD1 matching over 7 bases. This CDR3 spans 12 amino acids. Trimming cost V 5 bases and J 6 bases; bases outside gene matches: 4. CDR1 and CDR2 from the germline V gene are SGHRS and YFSETQ. Here the CDR3 reads CASSQDRNGYTF. The CDR3 DNA sequence: TGCGCCAGCAGTCAGGACAGGAATGGCTACACCTTC.

The chain carries TRBV10-3 and TRBJ1-1, with TRBD1 identical over 8 bases. The CDR3 runs to 13 residues. CDR1 is ENHRY, CDR2 SYGVKD, per germline. J was trimmed by 3 bases and V by 3 bases; bases with no gene match: 0. Here the CDR3 DNA reads TGTGCCATCAGTGAACAGGGGGACACTGAAGCTTTCTTT. Amino acid sequence: CAISEQGDTEAFF.

The chain links TRBV9 to TRBJ1-4, with 7 bases aligning to TRBD1. V was pared by 4 bases and J by 6 bases, with 9 bases of the junction left unmatched. The germline gives CDR1 SGDLS, CDR2 YYNGEE. This CDR3 region has 15 residues. The DNA of the CDR3 is TGTGCCAGCAGCCGCGACAGGGTTAAGGATGAAAAACTGTTTTTT. Protein sequence: CASSRDRVKDEKLFF.

The rearrangement joins TRBV2 to TRBJ1-1; perhaps TRBD1 as D (5 bases). The CDR3 spans 12 residues. V shed 0 bases and J shed 11 bases, with 10 bases lying between them. CDR1 SNHLY and CDR2 FYNNEI come from the germline V gene. CDR3 sequence: CASSEAPGYAFF. The DNA for the CDR3 is TGTGCCAGCAGTGAAGCGCCAGGGTACGCTTTCTTT.

The chain joins TRBV5-5 to TRBJ1-1; TRBD1 might be the D (6 bases). The germline V and J ends were trimmed by 4 bases and 6 bases, with 10 bases remaining between them. Germline values: CDR1 SGHKS, CDR2 YYEKEE (reference sequence). The CDR3 is made up of 12 amino acids. In nucleotides, the CDR3 is TGTGCCAGCAGCCCTTGGACAGCTGAAGCTTTCTTT. Translation gives CASSPWTAEAFF. Together with reference TRBV5-5 and TRBJ1-1, the CDR3 gives the full variable domain: DAGVTQSPTHLIKTRGQQVTLRCSPISGHKSVSWYQQVLGQGPQFIFQYYEKEERGRGNFPDRFSARQFPNYSSELNVNALLLGDSALYLCASSPWTAEAFFGQGTRLTVV.

This clone was counted once. The chain carries TRBV6-5 and TRBJ1-5, with a weak D call TRBD1 (6 bases). This CDR3 is 14 amino acids long. CDR1 is MNHEY and CDR2 is SVGAGI in the germline V gene. Deletions cut 5 bases from V and 6 bases from J, with 14 bases between. The CDR3, as DNA: TGTGCCAGCAGTCCAACAGGGAGGGGTCAGCCCCAGCATTTT. It encodes CASSPTGRGQPQHF.

The chain combines TRBV7-2 with TRBJ1-3; D is undetermined. CDR1 is SGHTA and CDR2 is FQGNSA in the germline V gene. The CDR3 spans 16 residues. V was pared by 2 bases and J by 2 bases, with 13 bases between. The CDR3 loop is CASSLRQAMPGNTIYF. The CDR3, as DNA: TGTGCCAGCAGCTTAAGGCAGGCGATGCCTGGAAACACCATATATTTT.

CDR3 nucleotide sequence: TGTGCCAGCACCCCCGGCAGGACCTACGAGCAGTACTTC. Its translation: CASTPGRTYEQYF. This chain connects TRBV27 to TRBJ2-7; no clear D gene. Germline V gene data show CDR1 as MNHEY and CDR2 as SMNVEV (reference sequence). V was cut by 7 bases and J by 2 bases, with 12 bases left in between. The length of the CDR3 is 13 residues.

This clone was seen more than once but under ten times. The chain uses TRBV10-2 and TRBJ1-6; TRBD1 is a possible D gene (6 bases). This CDR3 is built from 13 residues. Trimming pared 4 bases from V and 9 bases from J, leaving 10 bases between. CDR1 and CDR2 (germline): WSHSY, SAAADI. The CDR3 region has the DNA TGCGCCAGCAGTGCCGGGACATCTTCACCCCTCCACTTT. As protein: CASSAGTSSPLHF.

This clone was picked up a small number of times. The chain joins TRBV11-2 to TRBJ2-2; possible D gene TRBD2, 6 bases. V was shortened by 5 bases and J by 6 bases, with 13 bases between the two germline ends. Germline V gene sequence: CDR1 SGHAT, CDR2 FQNNGV. The CDR3 loop spans 14 amino acids. The CDR3 bases are TGTGCCAGCAGCCTGACTAGTGTCGCCGGGGAGCTGTTTTTT. Residues: CASSLTSVAGELFF.

The genes are TRBV28 and TRBJ1-2; 11 bases are shared with TRBD1. Germline V gene lookup returns CDR1 MDHEN and CDR2 SYDVKM. Trimming cost V 6 bases and J 5 bases; bases outside gene matches: 8. The CDR3 contains 15 residues. CDR3 sequence: CASRQGTGGRYGYTF. In DNA, the CDR3 is TGTGCCAGCAGACAAGGGACAGGGGGACGTTATGGCTACACCTTC.

This clone was recorded at least ten times. The chain employs TRBV9 and TRBJ2-3; D may be TRBD2 (5 bases). Trimming shortened V by 0 bases and J by 0 bases, and 11 bases separated the two germline ends. Germline loops: CDR1 SGDLS, CDR2 YYNGEE. The CDR3 covers 16 residues. The CDR3: CASSVEGAASTDTQYF. DNA of the CDR3: TGTGCCAGCAGCGTAGAGGGAGCGGCTAGCACAGATACGCAGTATTTT.

The chain carries TRBV19 and TRBJ1-1, with unresolved D. Germline V CDR1 and CDR2: LNHDA, SQIVND (reference sequence). With 3 bases removed from V and 3 bases from J, the gap between germline ends came to 5 bases. The CDR3 length is 12 residues. Written as DNA, the CDR3 is TGTGCCAGTAGTATCAGTCACACTGAAGCTTTCTTT. Encoded protein: CASSISHTEAFF.

V gene TRBV14 combines with J gene TRBJ2-2; D is possibly TRBD1 (6 bases). The CDR3 spans 15 residues. Germline V gives CDR1 SGHDN, CDR2 FVKESK. V lost 4 bases to trimming and J lost 4 bases, with 13 bases between them. In nucleotides, the CDR3 is TGTGCCAGCAGCCGCAGGGGCGCGGGCACCGGGGAGCTGTTTTTT. This sequence encodes CASSRRGAGTGELFF.

This chain joins TRBV5-4 and TRBJ2-3, with a tentative D call TRBD1 (5 bases). Per germline, CDR1 SGHNT and CDR2 YYREEE (reference sequence). The V gene lost 0 bases and the J gene lost 8 bases, with 7 bases spanning the gap. The CDR3 length is 12 residues. CDR3 sequence reads: CASSLDGATQYF. The CDR3 region has the DNA TGTGCCAGCAGCTTGGATGGGGCTACGCAGTATTTT. Combining the CDR3 with reference TRBV5-4 and TRBJ2-3 gives the whole variable domain ETGVTQSPTHLIKTRGQQVTLRCSSQSGHNTVSWYQQALGQGPQFIFQYYREEENGRGNFPPRFSGLQFPNYSSELNVNALELDDSALYLCASSLDGATQYFGPGTRLTVL.

The chain couples TRBV5-6 to TRBJ1-3; D remains ambiguous. With 0 bases removed from V and 1 base from J, the gap between germline ends came to 5 bases. The germline gives CDR1 SGHDT, CDR2 YYEEEE. The CDR3 consists of 14 residues. Written as DNA, the CDR3 is TGTGCCAGCAGCTTGGTGGCTTCTGGAAACACCATATATTTT. This encodes CASSLVASGNTIYF.

This chain connects TRBV6-6 to TRBJ1-5, with TRBD1 as a possible D gene (5 bases). V lost 4 bases to trimming and J lost 6 bases, with 19 bases between them. CDR3 length: 16 residues. Germline loops: CDR1 MNHNY, CDR2 SVGAGI (reference sequence). CDR3 bases: TGTGCCAGCAGTTCGACCGGGGGGGGAGCGGTTCAGCCCCAGCATTTT. Its translation: CASSSTGGGAVQPQHF.

This clone has only a few counts. The chain uses TRBV7-9 and TRBJ2-5; the match to TRBD1 covers 10 bases. Trimming removed 1 base from V and 5 bases from J; junction bases left unmatched: 10. This CDR3 comprises 17 residues. CDR1 and CDR2 from the germline V gene are SEHNR and FQNEAQ (reference sequence). CDR3 sequence reads: CASSLGVGQGTRETQYF. The CDR3 region has the DNA TGTGCCAGCAGCTTAGGAGTGGGACAGGGGACTAGGGAGACCCAGTACTTC.

This clone was found a few times. This sample also contains other DNA sequences that code for the same CDR3. The chain uses TRBV15 and TRBJ2-3; D is undetermined. Per the germline V gene, CDR1 is LNHNV and CDR2 is YYDKDF (reference sequence). The V gene lost 0 bases and the J gene lost 6 bases, with 4 bases spanning the gap. The CDR3 has 12 residues. This CDR3 is CATSRDQDTQYF. The CDR3, as DNA: TGTGCCACCAGCAGAGATCAGGATACGCAGTATTTT.

The gene calls are TRBV28 and TRBJ1-2; 7 nucleotides line up with TRBD1. Germline V gene lookup returns CDR1 MDHEN and CDR2 SYDVKM. This CDR3 is 12 amino acids long. Trimming at V came to 8 bases and at J to 2 bases, leaving 2 bases not matched to a gene. The CDR3 sequence is CASEDRNYGYTF. In DNA form, the CDR3 reads TGTGCCAGCGAGGACAGGAACTATGGCTACACCTTC.

The chain joins TRBV28 to TRBJ1-1; D is unclear. The germline V gene has CDR1 MDHEN and CDR2 SYDVKM. The CDR3 contains 14 residues. V lost 3 bases and J 4 bases, leaving 12 bases between the germline ends. The CDR3, as DNA: TGTGCCAGCAGTTTTAAGTTCGTGGCCACTGAAGCTTTCTTT. It is translated as CASSFKFVATEAFF. The full variable domain, completed using reference TRBV28 and TRBJ1-1, is DVKVTQSSRYLVKRTGEKVFLECVQDMDHENMFWYRQDPGLGLRLIYFSYDVKMKEKGDIPEGYSVSREKKERFSLILESASTNQTSMYLCASSFKFVATEAFFGQGTRLTVV.